This T cell receptor beta chain was retrieved from a study of blood T cell repertoires in COVID-19 (dated by TCRdb to about 2020). A note on the overall study: Samples covering the acute and convalescent phases of COVID-19 were provided by collaborators in the United States, Italy and Spain. The material from the prospective study consisted of cDNA or gDNA derived from T cells, B-cell-depleted T cells, or PBMCs. The dataset comprised deeply sampled blood TCRbeta repertoires from subjects exposed to, actively infected with, or recovered from COVID-19. The repertoires were released in a freely available public database intended as a resource for research on the immune response to SARS-CoV-2. The samples were drawn from two sources: the first 160 participants of the ongoing ImmuneRACE study, and approximately 1,300 subjects contributed by 6 global collaborators. A de-identified subject ID, COVID-19 status, age in years and sex were almost always included in the sample metadata. HLA class I and class II types, where available, came from metadata supplied by the sample provider rather than from assay-based typing. Findings and caveats that apply to the study as a whole: The amount of clinical and demographic metadata varied by source and participant and was provided uncurated.

Trimming accounts for 8 bases at V and 4 bases at J, while the number of junction bases matched to no gene is 11. The germline V gene provides CDR1 SGHVS and CDR2 FQNEAQ. The CDR3 sequence holds 16 residues, the cysteine and phenylalanine included. Only the CDR3 part of the read is kept: 48 bases, read in frame from the first base. In the prospective study, participants were 18 to 89 years old, resided in under 30 geographic areas of the United States, and were enrolled through a virtual design. In the prospective study, cohorts were assigned on the basis of participant-reported clinical history obtained from a screening survey and a study questionnaire. Recovered participants in ImmuneRACE Cohort 3 were defined by two consecutive negative NP/OP PCR tests, clearance by a healthcare professional, or resolution of symptoms. In the prospective study, whole blood, serum and a nasopharyngeal or oropharyngeal swab were collected from each participant by mobile phlebotomists. Over an approximately 2-month period, participants in the prospective study had the option of providing additional blood draws and questionnaires. Prospective study blood samples were shipped either frozen or at room temperature before DNA extraction.

TCRbeta CDR3 regions were amplified from genomic DNA by means of the immunoSEQ Assay, a bias-controlled multiplex PCR. The paper's data handling went like this. Nucleated cell counts per sample were estimated from amplification of reference gene primers within the assay. To quantify the absolute abundance of each unique TCRbeta CDR3 rearrangement, sequence reads were collapsed and filtered. For each sample, productive Simpson clonality was calculated as the square root of Simpson's diversity index over productive rearrangements. Drawn from immuneACCESS, this table holds only the in-frame rearrangements with V and J called that TCRdb kept. Clones are partly lost; checked studies trace under half to an unresolved V gene and leave the rest unexplained. V and J calls and clone size are copied from that table; D and trimming were computed from the DNA. A total of 180,000 or so clones appear in this sample, 65% to 85% of them only once. The leading ten clones occupy about an eighth of the sample.

Note on this clone: Its recognized antigen is unknown. No much larger clonotype is one base removed from it; base qualities were not supplied.

The sample was PBMCs or T cells enriched from blood (not recorded which). This clonotype was obtained from a woman aged 60 to 75 who had recovered from COVID-19. In this chain, TRBV7-8 is recombined with TRBJ1-5; 10 junctional bases match TRBD1. The DNA sequence is TGTGCCAGCCGCGGACCGGGACAGGGGCTTAATCAGCCCCAGCATTTT. It codes for CASRGPGQGLNQPQHF. The variable domain in full, with residues beyond the CDR3 obtained from the reference TRBV7-8 and TRBJ1-5 genes, is GAGVSQSPRYKVAKRGQDVALRCDPISGHVSLFWYQQALGQGPEFLTYFQNEAQLDKSGLPSDRFFAERPEGSVSTLKIQRTQQEDSAVYLCASRGPGQGLNQPQHFGDGTRLSIL.